This TCR beta chain is from a study of tumor and adjacent non-tumor tissue in lung cancer. Overall study: The cohort had 12 to 13 adenocarcinoma, 2 squamous cell and 1 small cell patients. On average, productive TCRbeta reads reached some 4.4 million per sample.

Three rounds of nested PCR, following a modified ARM-PCR protocol, produced the TCRbeta library. Using its own MiXCR run on the multiplex PCR reads, TCRdb lists one record per CDR3 protein. The sample contains fewer than 90,000 distinct CDR3 sequences, under 80% of which appear only once. Notes on this clonotype: Antigen unknown.

RNA was extracted from bulk tissue without any cell sorting. Distant lung tissue was collected more than 3 cm away from the tumor edge. Trimming took 5 bases from V and 6 from J; bases not matched to a gene: 13. This CDR3 spans 15 amino acids. Germline lookup yields CDR1 SGHAT and CDR2 FQNNGV. Overall study results and limits: Tumor repertoires had a smaller top 100 clone share than normal lung.

The gene calls are TRBV11-2 and TRBJ2-7, with 7 bases aligning to TRBD1. Sample: distant non-tumor lung tissue. The source is a woman aged 45 to 65 with non-small cell lung cancer. The CDR3 bases are TGTGCCAGCAGCACTGTGACAGGGCGCACCTGCGAGCAGTACTTC. Translated, it gives CASSTVTGRTCEQYF.